Here is one T cell receptor beta chain with its context. No antigen is known for it. This entry is derived from a study of T cell responses to AZD1222 COVID-19 vaccine. The method was immunoSEQ multiplex PCR; TCRdb's version includes in-frame clones alone and lacks a portion of them. The data show roughly 150,000 clones, 90% seen once. Study outcomes and limitations: It should be noted that donors were predominantly white British and more often female, and clonal diversity was possibly underestimated. Increases in Spike-specific TCR breadth and depth were seen after two AZD1222 doses.

V lost 3 bases to trimming and J lost 1 base; unmatched junction nucleotides: 1. In germline, CDR1 is SGHRS, CDR2 YFSETQ. This CDR3 region has 16 residues. This material consisted of peripheral blood, taken 28 days after the second AZD1222 dose. This sequence was found in an adult who received the AZD1222 COVID-19 vaccine. The chain links TRBV5-1 to TRBJ2-3, with 14 bases identical to TRBD2. The CDR3 coding sequence is TGCGCCAGCAGCTCGGGACTAGCGGGGGGCACAGATACGCAGTATTTT. Translated: CASSSGLAGGTDTQYF.